A selection of T cell receptor beta chains follows, all from one sample in a study of blood T cell repertoires in COVID-19. The method was immunoSEQ multiplex PCR; TCRdb's version includes in-frame clones alone and lacks a portion of them. The sample lists 250,000 to 350,000 clones; 80% to 90% were seen once. Sample: peripheral blood. Every receptor here comes from a woman aged 25 to 39 with active or convalescent COVID-19. CDR3s include the opening cysteine and the closing phenylalanine or tryptophan. A D gene is named only where the DNA matches it firmly. A row's size may be missing; if present it is once, few, many or a size class.

j_call clone_size v_call d_call cdr3_nt cdr3_aa
TRBJ2-7 - TRBV21-1 - TGTGCCAGCAGCAAAGGTGACAGGGACCACCACGAGCAGTACTTC CASSKGDRDHHEQYF
TRBJ1-1 once TRBV30 - TGTGCCTGGAGTGAAAACAGGCGTTTGGCTGAAGCTTTCTTT CAWSENRRLAEAFF
TRBJ2-7 - TRBV27 TRBD2 TGTGCCAGCAGTTTGAGGACTAGCGGCCCCTACGAGCAGTACTTC CASSLRTSGPYEQYF
TRBJ2-6 - TRBV24-1 TRBD1 TGTGCCACCAGTGACCCACAGGGGGATAGGAGGTCTGGGGCCAACGTCCTGACTTTC CATSDPQGDRRSGANVLTF
TRBJ1-5 - TRBV7-2 - TGTGCCAGCAGCCCTCGAGGGCAGCCCCAGCATTTT CASSPRGQPQHF
TRBJ1-2 - TRBV7-3 - TGTGCCAGCAGCTTAGGAGAGGGCTCAGCCTATGGCTACACCTTC CASSLGEGSAYGYTF
TRBJ1-6 - TRBV4-3 - TGCGCCAGCAGCCAAGCGAGGCCCTATAATTCACCCCTCCACTTT CASSQARPYNSPLHF
TRBJ1-1 - TRBV24-1 TRBD1 TGTGCCACCAGACCTTCGAACAGGGGGAACACTGAAGCTTTCTTT CATRPSNRGNTEAFF
TRBJ1-4 - TRBV4-1 TRBD1 TGCGCCAGCAGCCAAGCAGGACAGGGGGCTCGTGTTGAAAAACTGTTTTTT CASSQAGQGARVEKLFF
TRBJ1-2 - TRBV6-1 TRBD1 TGTGCCAGCAGCCGGACAGGGCTCAGTTATGGCTACACCTTC CASSRTGLSYGYTF
TRBJ2-3 once TRBV27 - TGTGCCAGCAGTTTATCGGTGGGCTCAACAGATACGCAGTATTTT CASSLSVGSTDTQYF
TRBJ1-2 - TRBV4-2 TRBD1 TGTGCCAGCAGCCAACTAGTTCTATGGGACAGGACCGTCTCTAACTATGGCTACACCTTC CASSQLVLWDRTVSNYGYTF
TRBJ1-1 few TRBV7-9 - TGTGCCAGCAGCTTGCAGGGGCTCATGAACACTGAAGCTTTCTTT CASSLQGLMNTEAFF
TRBJ1-1 - TRBV6-2/TRBV6-3 TRBD1 TGTGCCAGCAGTCCGGTGCGACAGGGCCTGAACACTGAAGCTTTCTTT CASSPVRQGLNTEAFF
TRBJ1-5 once TRBV7-9 - TGTGCCAGCAGCTCCATGGCAGACAATCAGCCCCAGCATTTT CASSSMADNQPQHF
TRBJ2-7 - TRBV11-3 TRBD2 TGTGCCAGCAGCCCTGGGGGGGGTGTGATTGGCGAGCAGTACTTC CASSPGGGVIGEQYF
TRBJ1-5 - TRBV12-2 - TGCACCGGAGTTGGCAATCAGCCCCAGCATTTT CTGVGNQPQHF
TRBJ2-5 - TRBV7-2 - TGTGCCAGCAGCTTAGGTTCTACGCAAGAGACCCAGTACTTC CASSLGSTQETQYF
TRBJ2-1 - TRBV6-2/TRBV6-3 TRBD1 TGTGCCAGCAGTTACTCCCAGGGGGCCTCCTACAATGAGCAGTTCTTC CASSYSQGASYNEQFF
TRBJ2-1 - TRBV30 TRBD2 TGTGCCTGGACTTTACGGGGGGGCAATGAGCAGTTCTTC CAWTLRGGNEQFF
TRBJ1-1 - TRBV2 TRBD1 TGTGCCAGCAGTGAACAGGGGGTTAGCAGGCCGGGCGGCCGAGCTTTCTTT CASSEQGVSRPGGRAFF
TRBJ1-4 once TRBV3-1/TRBV3-2 - TGTGCCAGCAGCCAAGCGGGCGCGGGTAATGAAAAACTGTTTTTT CASSQAGAGNEKLFF
TRBJ2-7 - TRBV30 TRBD1 TGTGCCTGGAGCCTTACCCCCCAGGGGGCTCGCTACGAGCAGTACTTC CAWSLTPQGARYEQYF
TRBJ2-7 - TRBV3-1/TRBV3-2 TRBD2 TGTGCCAGCAGCCCACGGACTAGCGGGGTCTCCTACGAGCAGTACTTC CASSPRTSGVSYEQYF
TRBJ1-2 - TRBV7-9 TRBD1 TGTGCCAGCAGCGTAGGGACAGGTCACTATGGCTACACCTTC CASSVGTGHYGYTF
TRBJ1-3 - TRBV30 - TGTGCCTGGAGCACTCCCCTGACAGGCGGAAACACCATATATTTT CAWSTPLTGGNTIYF
TRBJ2-7 - TRBV7-2 TRBD2 TGTGCCAGCAGCTACCGGGGGGGCGGTGAGCAGTACTTC CASSYRGGGEQYF
TRBJ1-6 - TRBV5-1 - TGCGCCAGCAGCTTTAACAGGGCGAATTCACCCCTCCACTTT CASSFNRANSPLHF
TRBJ2-5 - TRBV12-3/TRBV12-4 - TGTGCCAGCAGTCCACAGCCGGGCGGGTACCAGTACTTC CASSPQPGGYQYF
TRBJ1-6 - TRBV5-1 TRBD1 TGCGCCAGCAGCTACGCGACAGGGGGCACCTCACCCCTCCACTTT CASSYATGGTSPLHF
TRBJ1-5 - TRBV7-9 - TGTGCCAGCAGCTTATCCAGCGGTCAGCCCCAGCATTTT CASSLSSGQPQHF
TRBJ1-2 - TRBV2 TRBD1 TGTGCCAGCAGTGCTTTTGAACAGGGGGCTGGCTACACCTTC CASSAFEQGAGYTF
TRBJ1-4 - TRBV6-1 TRBD1 TGTGCCAGCAGCCCCGACTTGACAGGGTCAAAACTGTTTTTT CASSPDLTGSKLFF
TRBJ1-6 - TRBV30 TRBD1 TGTGCCTGGAGTGGACAGGGAGGTTCACCCCTCCACTTT CAWSGQGGSPLHF
TRBJ1-1 - TRBV5-1 - TGCGCCAGCAGCTCACAGGGTTGGACTGAAGCTTTCTTT CASSSQGWTEAFF
TRBJ2-3 - TRBV7-8 TRBD1 TGTGCCAGCAGCCGTAACAGGGGCCAGACAGATACGCAGTATTTT CASSRNRGQTDTQYF
TRBJ2-1 - TRBV6-4 TRBD2 TGTGCCAGCAGTGACTCCGGCGGGGGGAGCAATGAGCAGTTCTTC CASSDSGGGSNEQFF
TRBJ1-5 - TRBV7-9 TRBD1 TGTGCCAGCAGCAATCCGGACAGGGGAGTTTTTGGTCAGCCCCAGCATTTT CASSNPDRGVFGQPQHF
TRBJ2-3 - TRBV27 TRBD2 TGTGCCAGCAGTCCTCCGGGAGGGCGGATCCGGGATACGCAGTATTTT CASSPPGGRIRDTQYF
TRBJ2-2 - TRBV14 TRBD2 TGTGCCAGCAGCCCGCCGTGGACTAGCGGGGGGGCCTTTACCACCGGGGAGCTGTTTTTT CASSPPWTSGGAFTTGELFF
TRBJ2-3 - TRBV19 - TGTGCCAGTAGTATAGCCGCCAGGCGGGGAACCACTAGCACAGATACGCAGTATTTT CASSIAARRGTTSTDTQYF
TRBJ1-2 - TRBV4-1 - TGCGCCAGCAGCCAAGAAGTCTCAGGGGAAGGCGGCTACACCTTC CASSQEVSGEGGYTF
TRBJ1-4 - TRBV2 - TGTGCCAGCAGGACCCCACAAGGGGGTGAAAAACTGTTTTTT CASRTPQGGEKLFF
TRBJ1-2 - TRBV4-1 TRBD1 TGCGCCAGCAGCCAAGATGGCACAGGGGGCGCCGATGGCTACACCTTC CASSQDGTGGADGYTF
TRBJ2-2 - TRBV6-2/TRBV6-3 TRBD2 TGTGCCAGCAGTTACTCGAGACTAGCGGGGAGAGGAGCGAACACCGGGGAGCTGTTTTTT CASSYSRLAGRGANTGELFF
TRBJ1-2 - TRBV18 - TGTGCCAGCTCACCCAAATCAGACCTGGGGAGCTATGGCTACACCTTC CASSPKSDLGSYGYTF
TRBJ2-7 - TRBV30 - TGTGCCTGGAGCCAGTCCTACGAGCAGTACTTC CAWSQSYEQYF
TRBJ1-1 - TRBV10-3 - TGTGCCACCCGACTGACGAACACTGAAGCTTTCTTT CATRLTNTEAFF
TRBJ1-6 - TRBV10-3 - TGTGCCATCAGTGACGGGGGGGGCGCGACGGCTTCACCCCTCCACTTT CAISDGGGATASPLHF
TRBJ1-6 - TRBV19 - TGTGCCACCCGGCGGGATTATAATTCACCCCTCCACTTT CATRRDYNSPLHF
TRBJ1-4 once TRBV4-2 TRBD1 TGTGCCAGCAGCCGAGACAGGGGCAGGGATGAAAAACTGTTTTTT CASSRDRGRDEKLFF
TRBJ2-1 - TRBV19 - TGTGCCAGTAGTATAAACCCCACAGGGAAGGTTGTCAATGAGCAGTTCTTC CASSINPTGKVVNEQFF
TRBJ1-1 few TRBV5-6 TRBD1 TGTGCCAGCCATACCCGACAGGGGGCCGGGGTAGTCACTGAAGCTTTCTTT CASHTRQGAGVVTEAFF
TRBJ2-1 once TRBV19 TRBD1 TGTGCCAGTAAACTCCCCGGGACAGGGGCCAACAATGAGCAGTTCTTC CASKLPGTGANNEQFF
TRBJ2-5 - TRBV6-5 TRBD1 TGTGCCAGCAGAGGGACAGGTGGGAAGACCCAGTACTTC CASRGTGGKTQYF
TRBJ2-3 - TRBV5-6 TRBD1 TGTGCCAGCAGCTTCCCTGGGGACAGGAAGACAGATACGCAGTATTTT CASSFPGDRKTDTQYF
TRBJ2-7 once TRBV7-9 - TGTGCCAGCAGCCTGGACAGTGGACGCTACGAGCAGTACTTC CASSLDSGRYEQYF
TRBJ1-2 - TRBV19 TRBD1 TGTGCCACAACACCCAAGATCACGGGACAGGGAAAGGGCTACACCTTC CATTPKITGQGKGYTF
TRBJ2-7 once TRBV10-3 TRBD1 TGTGCCATCACGGAAAGTGGGACAGTGGGACCGAGTGAGCAGTACTTC CAITESGTVGPSEQYF
TRBJ1-2 - TRBV30 - TGTGCCTTCGAAACGAGCCTTGGGGCTGGCTACACCTTC CAFETSLGAGYTF